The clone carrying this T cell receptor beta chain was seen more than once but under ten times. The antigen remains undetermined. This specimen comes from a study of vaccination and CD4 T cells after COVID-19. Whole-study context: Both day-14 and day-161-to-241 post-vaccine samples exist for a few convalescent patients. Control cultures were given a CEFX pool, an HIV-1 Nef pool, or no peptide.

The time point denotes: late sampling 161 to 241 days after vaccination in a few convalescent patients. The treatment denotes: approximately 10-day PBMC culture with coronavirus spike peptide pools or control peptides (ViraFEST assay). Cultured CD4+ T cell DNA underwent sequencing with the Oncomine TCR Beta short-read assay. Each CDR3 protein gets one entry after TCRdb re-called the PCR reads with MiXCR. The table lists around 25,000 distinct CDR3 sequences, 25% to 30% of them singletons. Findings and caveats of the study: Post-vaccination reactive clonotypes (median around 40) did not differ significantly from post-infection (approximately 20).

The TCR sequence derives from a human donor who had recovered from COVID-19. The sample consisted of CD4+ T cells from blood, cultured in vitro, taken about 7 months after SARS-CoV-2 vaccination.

CDR3: CSASTDTGELFF. Written as DNA, the CDR3 is TGCAGTGCTAGCACAGACACCGGGGAGCTGTTTTTT. The V gene is TRBV20-1, the J gene TRBJ2-2; D uncertain. Trimming stripped 3 bases from V and 3 bases from J, with 5 bases between. From germline, CDR1 is DFQATT and CDR2 SNEGSKA (reference sequence). This CDR3 region has 12 residues.